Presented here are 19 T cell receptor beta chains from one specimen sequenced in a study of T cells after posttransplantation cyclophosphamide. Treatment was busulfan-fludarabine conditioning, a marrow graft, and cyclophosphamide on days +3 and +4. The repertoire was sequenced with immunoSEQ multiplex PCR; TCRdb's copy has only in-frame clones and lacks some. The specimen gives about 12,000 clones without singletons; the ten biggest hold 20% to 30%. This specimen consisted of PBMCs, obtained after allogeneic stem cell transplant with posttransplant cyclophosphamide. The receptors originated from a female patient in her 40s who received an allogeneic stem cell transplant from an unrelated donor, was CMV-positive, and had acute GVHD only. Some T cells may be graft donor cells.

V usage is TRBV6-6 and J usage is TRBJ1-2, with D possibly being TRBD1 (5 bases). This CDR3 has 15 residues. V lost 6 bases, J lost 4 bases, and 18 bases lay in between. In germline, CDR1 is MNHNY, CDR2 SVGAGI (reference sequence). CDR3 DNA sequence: TGTGCCAGCAGCGCGAACCCCCCGACAGCCTATGGCTACACCTTC. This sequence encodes CASSANPPTAYGYTF.

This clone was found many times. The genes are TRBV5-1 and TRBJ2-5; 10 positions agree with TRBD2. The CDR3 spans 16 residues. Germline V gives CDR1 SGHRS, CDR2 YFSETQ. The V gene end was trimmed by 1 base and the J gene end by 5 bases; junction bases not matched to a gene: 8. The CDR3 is CASSLYSGGPGETQYF. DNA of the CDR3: TGCGCCAGCAGCTTGTATAGCGGGGGGCCGGGGGAGACCCAGTACTTC.

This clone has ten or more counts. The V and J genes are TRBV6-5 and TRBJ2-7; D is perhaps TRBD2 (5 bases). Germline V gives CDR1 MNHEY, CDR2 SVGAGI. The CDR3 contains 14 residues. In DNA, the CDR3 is TGTGCCAGCAAACCCGAACGAGGGTCCCGTTTTATAGCCGTC. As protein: CASKPERGSRFIAV.

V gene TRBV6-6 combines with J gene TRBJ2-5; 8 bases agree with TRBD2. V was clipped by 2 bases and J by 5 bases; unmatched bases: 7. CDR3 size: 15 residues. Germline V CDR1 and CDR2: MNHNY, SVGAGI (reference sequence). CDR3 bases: TGTGCCAGCAGTTACCGGCGGGAGGCAGGGGAGACCCAGTACTTC. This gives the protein CASSYRREAGETQYF.

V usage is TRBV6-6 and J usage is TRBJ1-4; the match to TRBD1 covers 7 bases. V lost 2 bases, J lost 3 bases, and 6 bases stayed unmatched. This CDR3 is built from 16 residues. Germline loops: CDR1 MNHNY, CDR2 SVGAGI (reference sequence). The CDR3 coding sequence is TGTGCCAGCAGTTACAAATGGGGACAGCCTAATGAAAAACTGTTTTTT. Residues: CASSYKWGQPNEKLFF.

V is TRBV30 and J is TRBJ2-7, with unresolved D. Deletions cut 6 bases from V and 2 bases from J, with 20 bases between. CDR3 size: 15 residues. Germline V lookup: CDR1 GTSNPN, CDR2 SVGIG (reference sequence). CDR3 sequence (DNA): TGTGCCTGCCTCGGTCCGAAATCAGGCGCCTACGAGCAGTACTTC. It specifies CACLGPKSGAYEQYF.

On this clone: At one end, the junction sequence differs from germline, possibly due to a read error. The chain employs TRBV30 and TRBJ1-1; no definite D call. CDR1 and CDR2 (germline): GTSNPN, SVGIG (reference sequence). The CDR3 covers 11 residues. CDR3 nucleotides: TGTGCCTTTGGGAGGAACACTGAGGCTTTCTTT. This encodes CAFGRNTEAFF. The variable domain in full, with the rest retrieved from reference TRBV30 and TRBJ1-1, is SQTIHQWPATLVQPVGSPLSLECTVEGTSNPNLYWYRQAAGRGLQLLFYSVGIGQISSEVPQNLSASRPQDRQFILSSKKLLLSDSGFYLCAFGRNTEAFFGQGTRLTVV.

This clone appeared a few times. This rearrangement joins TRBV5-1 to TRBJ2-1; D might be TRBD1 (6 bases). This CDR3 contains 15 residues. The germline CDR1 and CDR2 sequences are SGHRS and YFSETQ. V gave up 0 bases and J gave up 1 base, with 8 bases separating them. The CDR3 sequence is CASSLVQGSYNEQFF. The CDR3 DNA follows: TGCGCCAGCAGCTTGGTACAGGGTTCCTACAATGAGCAGTTCTTC.

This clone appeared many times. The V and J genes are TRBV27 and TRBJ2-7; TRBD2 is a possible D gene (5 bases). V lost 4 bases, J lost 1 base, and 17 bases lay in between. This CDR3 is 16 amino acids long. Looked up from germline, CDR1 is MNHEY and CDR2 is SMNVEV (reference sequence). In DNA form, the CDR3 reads TGTGCCAGCAGTTCCAGTCTTGGGAGATTATCCTACGAGCAGTACTTC. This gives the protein CASSSSLGRLSYEQYF.

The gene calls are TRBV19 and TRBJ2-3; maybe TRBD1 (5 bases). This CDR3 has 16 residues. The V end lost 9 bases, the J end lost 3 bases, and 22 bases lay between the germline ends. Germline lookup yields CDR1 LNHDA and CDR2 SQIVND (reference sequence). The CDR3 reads CARHETVQRETDTQYF. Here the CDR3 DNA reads TGTGCCAGGCATGAGACAGTCCAAAGGGAAACAGATACGCAGTATTTT.

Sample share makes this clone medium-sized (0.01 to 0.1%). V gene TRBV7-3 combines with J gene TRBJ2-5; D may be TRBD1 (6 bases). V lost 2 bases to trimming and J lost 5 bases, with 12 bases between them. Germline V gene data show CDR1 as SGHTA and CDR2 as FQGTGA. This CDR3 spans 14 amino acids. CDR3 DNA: TGTGCCAGCAGCTTACAGGGGAACGCGGAGACCCAGTACTTC. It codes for CASSLQGNAETQYF.

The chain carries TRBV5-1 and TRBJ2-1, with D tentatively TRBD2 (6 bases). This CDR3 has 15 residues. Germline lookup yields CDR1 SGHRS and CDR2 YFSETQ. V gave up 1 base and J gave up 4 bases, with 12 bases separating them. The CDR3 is CASSLLGTYYNEQFF. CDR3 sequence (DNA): TGCGCCAGCAGCTTGTTGGGGACTTATTACAATGAGCAGTTCTTC. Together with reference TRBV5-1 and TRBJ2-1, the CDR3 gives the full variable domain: KAGVTQTPRYLIKTRGQQVTLSCSPISGHRSVSWYQQTPGQGLQFLFEYFSETQRNKGNFPGRFSGRQFSNSRSEMNVSTLELGDSALYLCASSLLGTYYNEQFFGPGTRLTVL.

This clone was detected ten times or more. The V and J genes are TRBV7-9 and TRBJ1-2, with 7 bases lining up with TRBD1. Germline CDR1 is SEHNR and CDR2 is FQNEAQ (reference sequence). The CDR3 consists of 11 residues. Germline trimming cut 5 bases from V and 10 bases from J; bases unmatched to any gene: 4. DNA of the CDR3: TGTGCCAGCAGCACTACAGGGGACTACACCTTC. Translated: CASSTTGDYTF.

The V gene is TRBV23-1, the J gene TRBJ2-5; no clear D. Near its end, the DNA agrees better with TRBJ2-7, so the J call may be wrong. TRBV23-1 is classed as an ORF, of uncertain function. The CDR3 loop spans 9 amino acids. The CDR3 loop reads CAIYYEQYF. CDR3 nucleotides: TGCGCCATCTACTACGAGCAGTACTTC.

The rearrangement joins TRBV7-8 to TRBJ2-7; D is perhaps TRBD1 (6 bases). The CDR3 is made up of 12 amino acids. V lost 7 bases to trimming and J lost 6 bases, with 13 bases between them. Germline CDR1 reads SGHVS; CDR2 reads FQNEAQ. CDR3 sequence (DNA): TGTGCCAGCAATAACAGGGCGGGCGAGCAGTACGTC. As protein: CASNNRAGEQYV.

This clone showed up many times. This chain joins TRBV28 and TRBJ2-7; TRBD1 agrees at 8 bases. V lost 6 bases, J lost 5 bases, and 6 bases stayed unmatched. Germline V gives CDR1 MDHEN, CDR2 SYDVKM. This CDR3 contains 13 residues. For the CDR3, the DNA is TGTGCCAGCAGCGGACAGGGAAGGGACGAGCAGTACGTC. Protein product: CASSGQGRDEQYV.

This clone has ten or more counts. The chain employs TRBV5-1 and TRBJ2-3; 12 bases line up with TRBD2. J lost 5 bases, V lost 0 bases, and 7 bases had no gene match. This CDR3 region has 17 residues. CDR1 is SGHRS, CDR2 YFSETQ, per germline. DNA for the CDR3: TGCGCCAGCAGCTTGGCGTCTAGCGGGGGGGTAAGAGATACGCAGTATTTT. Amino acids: CASSLASSGGVRDTQYF.

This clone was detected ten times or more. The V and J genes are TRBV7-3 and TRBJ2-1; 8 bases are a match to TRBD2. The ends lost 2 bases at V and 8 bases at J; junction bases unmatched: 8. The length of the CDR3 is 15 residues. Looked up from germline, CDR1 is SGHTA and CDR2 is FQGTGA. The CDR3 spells CASSLFRGGLDEQFF. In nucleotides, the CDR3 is TGTGCCAGCAGCTTATTCCGGGGGGGCCTAGATGAGCAGTTCTTC. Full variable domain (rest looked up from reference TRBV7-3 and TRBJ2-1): GAGVSQTPSNKVTEKGKYVELRCDPISGHTALYWYRQSLGQGPEFLIYFQGTGAADDSGLPNDRFFAVRPEGSVSTLKIQRTERGDSAVYLCASSLFRGGLDEQFFGPGTRLTVL.

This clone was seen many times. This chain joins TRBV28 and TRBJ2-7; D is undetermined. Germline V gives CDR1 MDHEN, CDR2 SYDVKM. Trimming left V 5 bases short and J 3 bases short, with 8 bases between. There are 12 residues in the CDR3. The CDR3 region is CASSTPNYEQYV. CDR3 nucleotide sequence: TGTGCCAGCAGTACACCGAACTACGAGCAGTACGTC.